A single sample gave rise to the 17 T cell receptor beta chains below, sequenced in a study of T cell responses to AZD1222 COVID-19 vaccine. Assay used: immunoSEQ multiplex PCR; TCRdb lists only in-frame clones, some missing. The sample has over 80,000 clones; approximately 90% are singletons. Material: peripheral blood, obtained 28 days after the second AZD1222 dose. These receptors all come from an adult who received the AZD1222 COVID-19 vaccine.

This clone was recorded once. This chain links TRBV7-8 with TRBJ2-7, with TRBD1 identical over 7 bases. Looked up from germline, CDR1 is SGHVS and CDR2 is FQNEAQ. The CDR3 is 16 residues long. The V and J ends lost 4 bases and 4 bases, in that order; junction bases with no gene match: 13. The CDR3 sequence is CASSSGPQNRGYEQYF. The CDR3 coding sequence is TGTGCCAGCAGCTCAGGTCCGCAAAACAGGGGATACGAGCAGTACTTC. The full variable domain, its missing parts supplied by reference TRBV7-8 and TRBJ2-7, is GAGVSQSPRYKVAKRGQDVALRCDPISGHVSLFWYQQALGQGPEFLTYFQNEAQLDKSGLPSDRFFAERPEGSVSTLKIQRTQQEDSAVYLCASSSGPQNRGYEQYFGPGTRLTVT.

The genes are TRBV28 and TRBJ2-2; the match to TRBD1 covers 8 bases. V was clipped by 6 bases and J by 0 bases; unmatched bases: 3. Germline CDR1 is MDHEN and CDR2 is SYDVKM. This CDR3 has 15 amino acids. CDR3 DNA sequence: TGTGCCAGCAGCCGGGACAGGCCGAACACCGGGGAGCTGTTTTTT. Protein: CASSRDRPNTGELFF.

This chain's CDR3 is CASSSFDRRSQKLFF. The CDR3 DNA reads TGTGCCAGCAGCTCCTTCGACAGGAGAAGCCAAAAACTGTTTTTT. The chain employs TRBV7-9 and TRBJ1-4, with a possible D match to TRBD1 (6 bases). The CDR3 is 15 residues long. V gave up 4 bases and J gave up 9 bases, with 18 bases separating them. Germline CDR1 and CDR2: SEHNR and FQNEAQ (reference sequence).

In this sample, this clone turned up once. The chain links TRBV6-5 to TRBJ2-2; 8 bases are a match to TRBD1. Germline CDR1 reads MNHEY; CDR2 reads SVGAGI. CDR3 length equals 15 residues. The J segment lost 1 base and the V segment lost 6 bases, leaving 4 bases of the junction unmatched. CDR3 nucleotide sequence: TGTGCCAGCAGCCCGACAGGGGTGAACACCGGGGAGCTGTTTTTT. The encoded protein is CASSPTGVNTGELFF.

This clone was seen once. The chain has TRBV11-2 and TRBJ2-1; the D is unclear. Germline assignment: CDR1 SGHAT and CDR2 FQNNGV. V was trimmed by 5 bases and J by 6 bases, leaving 11 bases between them. This CDR3 region has 13 residues. CDR3 amino acids: CASSLGAPNEQFF. The CDR3 nucleotides read TGTGCCAGCAGCCTCGGTGCTCCCAATGAGCAGTTCTTC.

V usage is TRBV28 and J usage is TRBJ2-5; D is tentatively TRBD1 or TRBD2 (6 bases each). The germline gives CDR1 MDHEN, CDR2 SYDVKM. V lost 7 bases and J lost 3, with 12 bases in between. The CDR3 sequence is 13 residues long. The CDR3 DNA follows: TGTGCCAGCACGGGGGCAGGAAAAGAGACCCAGTACTTC. This gives the protein CASTGAGKETQYF.

The chain carries TRBV18 and TRBJ2-1, with a weak D call TRBD2 (6 bases). Trimming pared 5 bases from V and 9 bases from J, leaving 17 bases between. This CDR3 has 14 amino acids. Germline-derived CDR1 and CDR2 are KGHSH and LQKENI. The CDR3 coding sequence is TGTGCCAGCTCATATACCCCGCCGGGGGTTGAGCAGTTCTTC. Amino acids: CASSYTPPGVEQFF.

This rearrangement joins TRBV15 to TRBJ2-5; 9 bases are shared with TRBD1. The CDR3 totals 21 residues. CDR1 LNHNV and CDR2 YYDKDF come from the germline V gene (reference sequence). V shed 0 bases, J shed 2 bases, and the junction held 19 bases outside the gene matches. CDR3 in DNA: TGTGCCACCAGCAGAGATCGGGACAGGGTCGAGGCTAGGTGGGATCAAGAGACCCAGTACTTC. Its translation: CATSRDRDRVEARWDQETQYF.

The chain recombines TRBV28 with TRBJ2-5; TRBD2 might be the D (6 bases). This CDR3 has 22 residues. CDR1 and CDR2 (germline): MDHEN, SYDVKM. Trimming took 3 bases from V and 3 from J, leaving 35 bases between them. For the CDR3, the DNA is TGTGCCAGCAGTTTTTTGTTCGTACAAGGAGGGAAACATACTGTGGGGGAAGAGACCCAGTACTTC. Its protein product is CASSFLFVQGGKHTVGEETQYF.

The chain employs TRBV3-1 (or the pseudogene TRBV3-2) and TRBJ1-2; D might be TRBD1 (5 bases). CDR1 and CDR2 from the germline V gene are LGHDT and YNNKEL (reference sequence). This CDR3 has 16 amino acids. V was cut by 4 bases and J by 3 bases, with 18 bases left in between. CDR3 nucleotide sequence: TGTGCCAGCAGCCCCTCTGGGACTACTGGCTACTATGGCTACACCTTC. Its translation is CASSPSGTTGYYGYTF.

The chain uses TRBV7-8 and TRBJ2-2, with no clear D. Trimming removed 1 base from V and 4 bases from J, with 4 bases in between. Looked up from germline, CDR1 is SGHVS and CDR2 is FQNEAQ. This CDR3 comprises 13 residues. In DNA form, the CDR3 reads TGTGCCAGCAGCTTAGTCAGCACCGGGGAGCTGTTTTTT. Its protein is CASSLVSTGELFF.

The CDR3 protein is CASSPVGATEAFF. The CDR3 nucleotides are TGTGCCAGCAGTCCCGTCGGGGCCACTGAAGCTTTCTTT. The V call is TRBV28, the J call TRBJ1-1; weak D call: TRBD1 (5 bases). V lost 5 bases, J lost 4 bases, and 11 bases lay in between. CDR3 size: 13 residues. The germline V gene has CDR1 MDHEN and CDR2 SYDVKM.

The CDR3 region is CASQKSGLTNTEAFF. For the CDR3, the DNA is TGTGCTAGCCAGAAAAGTGGGCTTACGAACACTGAAGCTTTCTTT. The gene calls are TRBV12-5 and TRBJ1-1; D ambiguous. Germline values: CDR1 LGHNT, CDR2 FRNRAP. The V end lost 9 bases, the J end lost 1 base, and 18 bases lay between the germline ends. The CDR3 consists of 15 residues.

V usage is TRBV2 and J usage is TRBJ2-4; D is ambiguous. The ends were cut back, 6 bases at V and 1 base at J, with 25 bases in the middle. The CDR3 loop spans 19 amino acids. Germline V lookup: CDR1 SNHLY, CDR2 FYNNEI. CDR3 residues: CASRVEAGSPIRAKNIQYF. CDR3 bases: TGTGCCAGCAGGGTCGAGGCAGGCTCCCCGATTCGGGCCAAAAACATTCAGTACTTC.

The chain is built from TRBV4-2 and TRBJ2-7, with TRBD2 matching over 15 bases. Germline V gene data show CDR1 as LGHNA and CDR2 as YNFKEQ. Losses at the gene ends were 3 bases for V and 1 base for J; bases not matched to a gene: 1. CDR3 size: 16 residues. The CDR3 loop reads CASSHGLAGGSYEQYF. The DNA for the CDR3 is TGTGCCAGCAGCCACGGACTAGCGGGAGGGTCCTACGAGCAGTACTTC.

The chain has TRBV28 and TRBJ2-1; TRBD2 matches 13 bases. There are 15 residues in the CDR3. Trimming took 5 bases from V and 11 from J; bases not matched to a gene: 9. Per the germline V gene, CDR1 is MDHEN and CDR2 is SYDVKM. DNA for the CDR3: TGTGCCAGCAGTCCCAGACTAGCGGGGGGAACCCAGCAGTTCTTC. Protein product: CASSPRLAGGTQQFF.

This clone was counted only a few times. The chain uses TRBV27 and TRBJ2-7; 11 bases agree with TRBD2. Germline lookup yields CDR1 MNHEY and CDR2 SMNVEV (reference sequence). The CDR3 length is 15 residues. CDR3 region: CDPGLLAGVIYEQYF. CDR3 in DNA: TGTGATCCTGGTCTACTAGCGGGAGTTATCTACGAGCAGTACTTC.